This TCR beta chain was observed in a study of shared clonotypes between healthy human individuals. The protocol was immunoSEQ multiplex PCR, while the TCRdb copy is restricted to in-frame clones and leaves out a portion. This table has some 2 million clones, 95% appearing once. CDR1 and CDR2 from the germline V gene are WNHNN and SYGVQD (reference sequence). V lost 0 bases and J lost 4, with 7 bases in between. This CDR3 is built from 14 residues. All donors qualified as healthy HIV-negative adults and had experienced no recent acute infections or vaccinations. A note on this clone: Its antigen remains unidentified.

Study outcomes and limitations: It was expected that sequencing depth would affect clonotype sharing among donors. The low donor count limited represented genetic and exposure-history diversity.

Sequenced input: naive CD4+ T cells sorted from blood. Subset reported: CD45RA+ positively selected. The rearrangement links TRBV10-1 to TRBJ1-3; D remains ambiguous. The TCR originated in a man aged 18 to 30 in good health. In DNA form, the CDR3 reads TGCGCCAGCAGTGAGTCTGGTAGAGGAAACACCATATATTTT. Encoded protein: CASSESGRGNTIYF.